Listed here are 9 T cell receptor beta chains from one sample, sequenced in a study of T-cell reconstitution after alpha-beta-depleted transplantation in children. Unique molecular identifiers were incorporated into the prepared TCRbeta library. MiXCR was run by TCRdb on the PCR reads, yielding one entry per CDR3 protein. The repertoire holds a few hundred thousand distinct CDR3 sequences, 13% seen once, with approximately 2.1% in the top ten. The sequencing used PBMCs, mostly from graft donor cells, collected 360 days after TCRalphabeta/CD19-depleted stem cell transplant. The source of these receptors is a male patient younger than 18 who had a stem cell transplant for acute myeloid leukemia, so the T cells may come from the graft donor.

The chain carries TRBV20-1 and TRBJ2-1, with D possibly matching TRBD2 (6 bases). The CDR3 has 15 residues. Germline V gene lookup returns CDR1 DFQATT and CDR2 SNEGSKA (reference sequence). V dropped 1 base and J dropped 4 bases, with 14 bases sitting between them. This chain's CDR3 is CSARASGVSYNEQFF. The CDR3 DNA reads TGCAGTGCTAGAGCATCGGGAGTGTCTTACAATGAGCAGTTCTTC.

The CDR3 DNA sequence: TGTGCCAGCAGCCAAGAGGGGTCGAGAGCCCAGCATTTT. It translates to CASSQEGSRAQHF. The V call is TRBV4-2, the J call TRBJ1-5, with D uncertain. The CDR3 length is 13 residues. Looked up from germline, CDR1 is LGHNA and CDR2 is YNFKEQ. V lost 0 bases and J 11 bases, leaving 11 bases between the germline ends.

The CDR3 sequence: CSARRAGARATEAFF. The CDR3 DNA sequence: TGCAGCGCCCGCCGTGCAGGGGCTAGGGCCACTGAAGCTTTCTTT. This rearrangement joins TRBV29-1 to TRBJ1-1; the D gene is possibly TRBD1 (6 bases). The CDR3 spans 15 residues. V lost 7 bases to trimming and J lost 4 bases, with 22 bases between them. Germline CDR1 is SQVTM and CDR2 is ANQGSEA. Full variable domain (rest looked up from reference TRBV29-1 and TRBJ1-1): SAVISQKPSRDICQRGTSLTIQCQVDSQVTMMFWYRQQPGQSLTLIATANQGSEATYESGFVIDKFPISRPNLTFSTLTVSNMSPEDSSIYLCSARRAGARATEAFFGQGTRLTVV.

The J gene is TRBJ2-2, the V gene TRBV28; 10 positions match TRBD2. CDR3 length equals 17 residues. J lost 3 bases, V lost 2 bases, and 6 bases had no gene match. The germline gives CDR1 MDHEN, CDR2 SYDVKM. The CDR3 DNA reads as TGTGCCAGCAGTTTACTGGGTGGGACTAGCGACACCGGGGAGCTGTTTTTT. Protein: CASSLLGGTSDTGELFF. The entire variable domain, with the rest obtained from reference TRBV28 and TRBJ2-2, is as follows: DVKVTQSSRYLVKRTGEKVFLECVQDMDHENMFWYRQDPGLGLRLIYFSYDVKMKEKGDIPEGYSVSREKKERFSLILESASTNQTSMYLCASSLLGGTSDTGELFFGEGSRLTVL.

This clonotype was counted at least ten times. The CDR3 spells CASSPDRTYEQYF. The CDR3, as DNA: TGTGCCAGCAGCCCGGACAGGACTTACGAGCAGTACTTC. The genes are TRBV7-8 and TRBJ2-7, with 7 bases fitting TRBD1. Germline V gene lookup returns CDR1 SGHVS and CDR2 FQNEAQ. V shed 5 bases, J shed 4 bases, and the junction held 5 bases outside the gene matches. This CDR3 is 13 amino acids long.

This clonotype came up many times. The chain combines TRBV25-1 with TRBJ2-5, with D unclear. Germline V CDR1 and CDR2: MGHDK, SYGVNS. V was cut by 5 bases and J by 1 base, with 11 bases left in between. This CDR3 is 14 amino acids long. CDR3 nucleotide sequence: TGTGCCAGCAGTAATAGACTCGTCCAAGAGACCCAGTACTTC. It encodes CASSNRLVQETQYF.

Concerning this clonotype: A much larger clone differs by one base, so this may be a read error. Written as DNA, the CDR3 is TGTGCCAGCAGTTACGTGGCAGGGGGCTACGAGCAGTACTTC. Amino acids: CASSYVAGGYEQYF. The rearrangement joins TRBV6-5 to TRBJ2-7, with 7 bases that match TRBD1. The germline V gene has CDR1 MNHEY and CDR2 SVGAGI. The V segment lost 2 bases and the J segment 3 bases; nucleotides outside the gene matches: 4. The CDR3 is 14 residues long.

V is TRBV12-3 or TRBV12-4 and J is TRBJ2-7, with 8 nucleotides matching TRBD2. The CDR3 sequence is 14 residues long. V lost 7 bases to trimming and J lost 2 bases; unmatched junction nucleotides: 7. The CDR3, as DNA: TGTGCCAGCACCCCCGGGGGGGGTCCCTACGAGCAGTACTTC. Translating gives CASTPGGGPYEQYF.

The V and J genes are TRBV29-1 and TRBJ1-2, with D maybe TRBD1 (5 bases). This CDR3 comprises 13 residues. Germline CDR1 is SQVTM and CDR2 is ANQGSEA. Deletions cut 0 bases from V and 5 bases from J, with 10 bases between. The CDR3 DNA reads TGCAGCGTTGAAGACAGGGACTTATATGGCTACACCTTC. As protein: CSVEDRDLYGYTF.